Listed here are 32 T cell receptor beta chains from one sample, sequenced in a study of cytomegalovirus exposure and HLA in healthy donors. The protocol was immunoSEQ multiplex PCR, while the TCRdb copy is restricted to in-frame clones and leaves out a portion. The sample holds 90,000 or so clones, 85% seen once. Sequenced input: PBMCs. Receptors originate from a man between 18 and 35 years old in good health and CMV-seropositive.

The V gene is TRBV6-1, the J gene TRBJ2-7; no firm D call. CDR3 length: 13 amino acids. Germline assignment: CDR1 MNHNS and CDR2 SASEGT. V lost 6 bases and J lost 1, with 10 bases in between. The CDR3 reads CASRKQSSYEQYV. For the CDR3, the DNA is TGTGCCAGCAGAAAACAGAGTTCCTACGAGCAGTACGTC.

The J gene is TRBJ1-4, the V gene TRBV14; 7 bases align to TRBD1. V lost 4 bases, J lost 8 bases, and 10 bases stayed unmatched. This CDR3 has 15 amino acids. Germline V gene sequence: CDR1 SGHDN, CDR2 FVKESK. The CDR3 spells CASSLTGVPGEKLFF. CDR3 nucleotide sequence: TGTGCCAGCAGCCTTACAGGGGTACCTGGGGAAAAACTGTTTTTT.

V is TRBV5-6 and J is TRBJ2-1; 7 positions match TRBD2. Trimming took 3 bases from V and 3 from J; bases not matched to a gene: 6. The CDR3 is made up of 15 amino acids. Looked up from germline, CDR1 is SGHDT and CDR2 is YYEEEE. CDR3 in DNA: TGTGCCAGCAGCTCGCTAGCGGCCTACTACAATGAGCAGTTCTTC. It yields the protein CASSSLAAYYNEQFF.

With regard to this clone: An end of the junction differs from the germline gene, which may be a read error. The chain joins TRBV7-2 to TRBJ2-1; D may be TRBD1 (6 bases). This CDR3 contains 12 residues. Germline lookup yields CDR1 SGHTA and CDR2 FQGNSA. The CDR3 here is CASRLGQNEQFF. Written as DNA, the CDR3 is TGTGCCAGCAGATTAGGACAGAATGAGCAGTTCTTC.

The CDR3 DNA reads as TGTGCCATCAGTCGGTTTGCTAGCACAGATACGCAGTATTTT. Protein sequence: CAISRFASTDTQYF. The chain employs TRBV10-3 and TRBJ2-3; no reliable D call. Deletions cut 5 bases from V and 0 bases from J, with 9 bases between. This CDR3 has 14 residues. Germline CDR1 and CDR2: ENHRY and SYGVKD.

The V call is TRBV4-1, the J call TRBJ1-2; 9 bases line up with TRBD1. Germline CDR1 and CDR2: MGHRA and YSYEKL. After removal of 8 bases from V and 3 bases from J, the junction contained 4 bases not matched to a gene. CDR3 length: 13 amino acids. The CDR3 protein is CASSRDRDYGYTF. In nucleotides, the CDR3 is TGCGCCAGCTCACGGGACAGGGACTATGGCTACACCTTC.

The CDR3 nucleotides read TGCGCCAGCAGCCAACGACTAGCGGGAATCACAGATACGCAGTATTTT. Encoded protein: CASSQRLAGITDTQYF. V usage is TRBV4-1 and J usage is TRBJ2-3; the match to TRBD2 covers 11 bases. This CDR3 is built from 16 residues. Germline V gene data show CDR1 as MGHRA and CDR2 as YSYEKL. V dropped 2 bases and J dropped 2; count of bases not matched to a gene: 3.

The chain joins TRBV19 to TRBJ2-2; TRBD1 might be the D (6 bases). V was pared by 2 bases and J by 1 base, with 14 bases between. This CDR3 has 17 amino acids. Germline V gives CDR1 LNHDA, CDR2 SQIVND (reference sequence). In DNA form, the CDR3 reads TGTGCCAGTAGTATAAATCCGACAGGAGGGAACACCGGGGAGCTGTTTTTT. The encoded protein is CASSINPTGGNTGELFF.

The chain links TRBV7-3 to TRBJ2-1; D is perhaps TRBD2 (7 bases). Trimming took 5 bases from V and 2 from J, leaving 16 bases between them. Germline V gene lookup returns CDR1 SGHTA and CDR2 FQGTGA. This CDR3 has 16 residues. The CDR3: CASSPTGGAAYNEQFF. The CDR3 DNA reads TGTGCCAGCAGCCCAACGGGGGGCGCCGCCTACAATGAGCAGTTCTTC.

In this sample, this clone turned up once. The chain employs TRBV9 and TRBJ2-1; D might be TRBD2 (5 bases). Germline-derived CDR1 and CDR2 are SGDLS and YYNGEE. The CDR3 has 13 amino acids. V lost 0 bases and J 10 bases, leaving 11 bases between the germline ends. The DNA for the CDR3 is TGTGCCAGCAGCGTAGTGGGAGTAAGCGAGCAGTTCTTC. This encodes CASSVVGVSEQFF. Supplemented by reference TRBV9 and TRBJ2-1, the full variable domain reads DSGVTQTPKHLITATGQRVTLRCSPRSGDLSVYWYQQSLDQGLQFLIQYYNGEERAKGNILERFSAQQFPDLHSELNLSSLELGDSALYFCASSVVGVSEQFFGPGTRLTVL.

This chain links TRBV5-1 with TRBJ2-4, with TRBD1 matching 8 bases. The V gene end was trimmed by 2 bases and the J gene end by 2 bases; junction bases not matched to a gene: 6. This CDR3 has 16 residues. CDR1 is SGHRS, CDR2 YFSETQ, per germline. CDR3 coding DNA: TGCGCCAGCAGCTTCAGGGGGCGCGGGTCCAAAAACATTCAGTACTTC. It codes for CASSFRGRGSKNIQYF.

This clone has just one count. The V call is TRBV6-5, the J call TRBJ2-7; 8 bases line up with TRBD2. CDR1 and CDR2 (germline): MNHEY, SVGAGI. The CDR3 contains 13 residues. V trimming: 5 bases; J trimming: 9 bases; junction bases outside the gene matches: 9. The chain's CDR3 is CASSRQAREGQYF. CDR3 in DNA: TGTGCCAGCAGTAGACAGGCCCGGGAGGGGCAGTACTTC.

The chain combines TRBV6-1 with TRBJ2-7, with TRBD2 matching 8 bases. Germline CDR1 reads MNHNS; CDR2 reads SASEGT. The CDR3 has 15 amino acids. Trimming at V came to 5 bases and at J to 2 bases, leaving 8 bases not matched to a gene. CDR3 sequence: CASSILAGAPYEQYF. CDR3 DNA sequence: TGTGCCAGCAGTATCCTAGCGGGTGCCCCCTACGAGCAGTACTTC.

The rearrangement uses TRBV9 and TRBJ1-2; perhaps TRBD1 as D (5 bases). Between the trimmed V and J ends, which lost 4 bases and 2 bases, there was a span of 12 bases. CDR1 is SGDLS and CDR2 is YYNGEE in the germline V gene. CDR3 length equals 14 residues. The CDR3 region has the DNA TGTGCCAGCAGCCCCGGGGGGACCAACTATGGCTACACCTTC. Amino acids: CASSPGGTNYGYTF.

The chain joins TRBV7-9 to TRBJ1-1; D may be TRBD1 (5 bases). The germline V gene has CDR1 SEHNR and CDR2 FQNEAQ (reference sequence). The CDR3 contains 15 residues. V was shortened by 5 bases and J by 2 bases, with 15 bases between the two germline ends. The CDR3 nucleotides read TGTGCCAGCAGCCATCCCCATCAGGGTAACACTGAAGCTTTCTTT. It yields the protein CASSHPHQGNTEAFF.

The chain joins TRBV27 to TRBJ1-2; 9 bases align to TRBD1. Germline trimming cut 2 bases from V and 3 bases from J; bases unmatched to any gene: 1. This CDR3 has 14 amino acids. CDR1 is MNHEY and CDR2 is SMNVEV in the germline V gene (reference sequence). In nucleotides, the CDR3 is TGTGCCAGCAGTTTAACAGGGGGCTACTATGGCTACACCTTC. Residues: CASSLTGGYYGYTF.

In this sample, this clone turned up once. The chain carries TRBV7-3 and TRBJ2-3; the D is unclear. The V end lost 5 bases, the J end lost 0 bases, and 12 bases lay between the germline ends. Germline CDR1 reads SGHTA; CDR2 reads FQGTGA. The CDR3 has 15 residues. The CDR3 loop is CASSPGGGSTDTQYF. CDR3 DNA: TGTGCCAGCAGCCCCGGCGGCGGAAGCACAGATACGCAGTATTTT.

This chain links TRBV18 with TRBJ2-3; TRBD1 matches 8 bases. Germline trimming cut 5 bases from V and 3 bases from J; bases unmatched to any gene: 7. This CDR3 comprises 15 residues. Germline V gene data show CDR1 as KGHSH and CDR2 as LQKENI. CDR3 sequence reads: CASSSDRGLTDTQYF. CDR3 bases: TGTGCCAGCTCATCCGACAGGGGCCTAACAGATACGCAGTATTTT.

The chain joins TRBV29-1 to TRBJ2-7; 7 positions match TRBD1. Germline V gene lookup returns CDR1 SQVTM and CDR2 ANQGSEA. The junction had 4 bases not matched to a gene; V was cut back by 6 bases and J by 2 bases. This CDR3 has 12 residues. The CDR3 sequence is CSVGDSAYEQYF. In DNA, the CDR3 is TGCAGCGTGGGGGACAGTGCCTACGAGCAGTACTTC.

The chain combines TRBV6-6 with TRBJ2-5; 8 bases map to TRBD2. The germline CDR1 and CDR2 sequences are MNHNY and SVGAGI (reference sequence). The CDR3 totals 14 residues. Losses at the gene ends were 2 bases for V and 3 bases for J; bases not matched to a gene: 2. CDR3 in amino acids: CASSYVGGEETQYF. In DNA form, the CDR3 reads TGTGCCAGCAGTTACGTCGGGGGGGAAGAGACCCAGTACTTC.

The chain links TRBV2 to TRBJ2-3, with TRBD2 identical over 10 bases. Germline CDR1 reads SNHLY; CDR2 reads FYNNEI. The CDR3 spans 14 residues. Trimming removed 9 bases from V and 9 bases from J; junction bases left unmatched: 12. The CDR3 nucleotides are TGTGCCAGTACCTTAGCGGGAGGACTGGCAACGCAGTATTTT. It yields the protein CASTLAGGLATQYF.

This clone has more than one count but fewer than ten. J is TRBJ2-7 and V is TRBV2, with D possibly being TRBD1 (5 bases). Germline CDR1 reads SNHLY; CDR2 reads FYNNEI. Trimming stripped 1 base from V and 6 bases from J, with 10 bases between. The CDR3 consists of 13 residues. The chain's CDR3 is CASSEGQGSEQYF. CDR3 bases: TGTGCCAGCAGTGAAGGTCAGGGCTCCGAGCAGTACTTC. The whole variable domain, remainder taken from reference TRBV2 and TRBJ2-7, is EPEVTQTPSHQVTQMGQEVILRCVPISNHLYFYWYRQILGQKVEFLVSFYNNEISEKSEIFDDQFSVERPDGSNFTLKIRSTKLEDSAMYFCASSEGQGSEQYFGPGTRLTVT.

This chain links TRBV2 with TRBJ2-7, with 8 bases fitting TRBD1. This CDR3 comprises 14 residues. Germline V CDR1 and CDR2: SNHLY, FYNNEI. J was trimmed by 6 bases and V by 7 bases; bases with no gene match: 11. CDR3 coding DNA: TGTGCCAGCACTGGGCAGGGGGCGATGAGCGAGCAGTACGTC. Translation gives CASTGQGAMSEQYV.

This clone was detected only once. The chain carries TRBV9 and TRBJ2-2; 10 bases fit TRBD2. Trimming took 1 base from V and 6 from J; bases not matched to a gene: 0. Germline V CDR1 and CDR2: SGDLS, YYNGEE. The CDR3 runs 14 residues. The CDR3 loop is CASSVLAGAGELFF. DNA for the CDR3: TGTGCCAGCAGCGTACTAGCGGGAGCCGGGGAGCTGTTTTTT.

V and J are TRBV6-1 and TRBJ1-1; D unresolved. This CDR3 comprises 15 residues. Germline V gene sequence: CDR1 MNHNS, CDR2 SASEGT. V was cut by 5 bases and J by 0 bases, with 13 bases left in between. The DNA for the CDR3 is TGTGCCAGCAGTCCCAACGAGATCATGAACACTGAAGCTTTCTTT. Translating it yields CASSPNEIMNTEAFF.

The chain carries TRBV7-3 and TRBJ2-1, with TRBD2 matching over 9 bases. V lost 4 bases to trimming and J lost 3 bases; unmatched junction nucleotides: 7. The CDR3 is 16 residues long. Germline-derived CDR1 and CDR2 are SGHTA and FQGTGA. The CDR3 is CASSSQRTSDYNEQFF. DNA of the CDR3: TGTGCCAGCAGCTCTCAACGGACTAGCGACTACAATGAGCAGTTCTTC.

V and J are TRBV14 and TRBJ2-7; 9 bases align to TRBD1. The CDR3 spans 16 residues. V shed 1 base and J 2 bases; nucleotides not matched to a gene: 6. Germline values: CDR1 SGHDN, CDR2 FVKESK. The CDR3, as DNA: TGTGCCAGCAGCCAAGGAAGGACAGGGGTTACCTACGAGCAGTACGTC. The encoded protein is CASSQGRTGVTYEQYV.

The rearrangement links TRBV7-7 to TRBJ2-5, with D tentatively TRBD1 (6 bases). V gave up 5 bases and J gave up 1 base, with 8 bases separating them. Germline CDR1 is SSHAT and CDR2 is FNYEAQ (reference sequence). CDR3 size: 13 residues. This chain's CDR3 is CASSPGAQETQYF. CDR3 nucleotides: TGTGCCAGCAGCCCAGGGGCCCAAGAGACCCAGTACTTC.

This clone occurred once. The chain joins TRBV5-6 to TRBJ2-5; TRBD1 matches 9 bases. This CDR3 is 13 amino acids long. Germline lookup yields CDR1 SGHDT and CDR2 YYEEEE. Losses at the gene ends were 3 bases for V and 3 bases for J; bases not matched to a gene: 0. CDR3 nucleotide sequence: TGTGCCAGCAGCTGGGACAGGGAAGAGACCCAGTACTTC. Translating gives CASSWDREETQYF.

The CDR3 sequence: CASSQGTSGSYSVDTQYF. In DNA, the CDR3 is TGTGCCAGCAGCCAAGGGACTAGCGGGAGCTACTCCGTAGATACGCAGTATTTT. V and J are TRBV14 and TRBJ2-3; the match to TRBD2 covers 13 bases. J gave up 5 bases and V 1 base, and 9 bases lay outside the gene matches. The CDR3 spans 18 residues. The germline V gene encodes CDR1 SGHDN and CDR2 FVKESK.

This clone was found a few times. The V gene is TRBV6-1, the J gene TRBJ2-7; D may be TRBD1 (5 bases). V was shortened by 3 bases and J by 3 bases, with 12 bases between the two germline ends. Germline assignment: CDR1 MNHNS and CDR2 SASEGT. The CDR3 is made up of 14 amino acids. Here the CDR3 DNA reads TGTGCCAGCAGTGATGGCATGGGGCTCTACGAGCAGTACTTC. Its translation is CASSDGMGLYEQYF.

This chain connects TRBV30 to TRBJ2-3; 9 positions agree with TRBD2. V was pared by 1 base and J by 0 bases, with 8 bases of the junction left unmatched. There are 17 residues in the CDR3. In germline, CDR1 is GTSNPN, CDR2 SVGIG (reference sequence). The CDR3, as DNA: TGTGCCTGGAGTGGCGGGAGGGCCCTTGGGAGCACAGATACGCAGTATTTT. Protein sequence: CAWSGGRALGSTDTQYF. Using reference TRBV30 and TRBJ2-3 for the parts outside the CDR3, the full variable domain is SQTIHQWPATLVQPVGSPLSLECTVEGTSNPNLYWYRQAAGRGLQLLFYSVGIGQISSEVPQNLSASRPQDRQFILSSKKLLLSDSGFYLCAWSGGRALGSTDTQYFGPGTRLTVL.